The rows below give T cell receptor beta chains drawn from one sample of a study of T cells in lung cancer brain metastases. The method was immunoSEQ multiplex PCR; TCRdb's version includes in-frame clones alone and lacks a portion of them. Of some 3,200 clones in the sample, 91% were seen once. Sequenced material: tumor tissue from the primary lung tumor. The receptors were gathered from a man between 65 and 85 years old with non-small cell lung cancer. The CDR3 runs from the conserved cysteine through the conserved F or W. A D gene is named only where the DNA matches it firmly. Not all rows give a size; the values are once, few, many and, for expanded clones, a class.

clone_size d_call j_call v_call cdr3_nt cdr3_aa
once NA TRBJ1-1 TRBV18 TGTGCCAGCTCACCACGAGGGAGCCACACTGAAGCTTTCTTT CASSPRGSHTEAFF
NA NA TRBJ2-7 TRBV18 TGTGCCAGCTCGTCCACGACTAGCTCCTACGAGCAGTACTTC CASSSTTSSYEQYF
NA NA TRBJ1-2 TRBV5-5 TGTGCCAGCAGCTTAGCAGGGTTGAACTATGGCTACACCTTC CASSLAGLNYGYTF
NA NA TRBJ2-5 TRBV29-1 TGCAGCGTTGAAGATCGGGCAGAGACCCAGTACTTC CSVEDRAETQYF
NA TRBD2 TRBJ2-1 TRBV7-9 TGTGCCAGCAGCTTATCGGGCGGGGGTCTCAATGAGCAGTTCTTC CASSLSGGGLNEQFF
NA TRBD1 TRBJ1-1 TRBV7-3 TGTGCCAGCAGCCCCGGACAGGGTAGCACTGAAGCTTTCTTT CASSPGQGSTEAFF
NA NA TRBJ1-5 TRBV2 TGTGCCAGCAGTTCCCAAGGTTTGAGCAATCAGCCCCAGCATTTT CASSSQGLSNQPQHF
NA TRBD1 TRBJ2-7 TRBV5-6 TGTGCCAGCAGCAGGGACAGGGGACCCTACGAGCAGTACTTC CASSRDRGPYEQYF
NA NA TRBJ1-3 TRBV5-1 TGCGCCAGCAGCTTGGGGGGGAGCTCTGGAAACACCATATATTTT CASSLGGSSGNTIYF
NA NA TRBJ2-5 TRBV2 TGTGCCAGCCGTATCTGGGAGACCCAGTACTTC CASRIWETQYF
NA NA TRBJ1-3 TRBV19 TGTGCCAGTAGTAACACTGGCTCTGGAAACACCATATATTTT CASSNTGSGNTIYF
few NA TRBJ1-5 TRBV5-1 TGCGCCAGCAGCCCCGGCGGTGGCTCTCTAGGCAATCAGCCCCAGCATTTT CASSPGGGSLGNQPQHF
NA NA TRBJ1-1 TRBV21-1 TGTGCCAGCAGCAAAGTCGCAGGGTCTGAAGCTTTCTTT CASSKVAGSEAFF
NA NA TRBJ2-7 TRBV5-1 TGCGCCAGCAGCAACCCCGGCGGAGCCTACGAGCAGTACTTC CASSNPGGAYEQYF
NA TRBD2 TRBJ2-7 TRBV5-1 TGCGCCAGCAGCCTGGGACTAGCGGGGGCCTACGAGCAGTACTTC CASSLGLAGAYEQYF
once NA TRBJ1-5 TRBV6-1 TGTGCCAGCAGGTTAGGTGGGAACAATCAGCCCCAGCATTTT CASRLGGNNQPQHF
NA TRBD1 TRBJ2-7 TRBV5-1 TGCGCCAGCAGCTTGACGGCAGGGGGTCCTGGGGAGCAGTACTTC CASSLTAGGPGEQYF
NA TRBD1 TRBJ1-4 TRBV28 TGTGCCAGCAGGCCGGACAGGGGGCAGCAAACTAATGAAAAACTGTTTTTT CASRPDRGQQTNEKLFF
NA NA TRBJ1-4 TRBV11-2 TGTGCCAGCAGCTTACGCATGGGTGAAAAACTGTTTTTT CASSLRMGEKLFF
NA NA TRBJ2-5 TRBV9 TGTGCCAGCAGCGTAATGGGGCAACGGGAGACCCAGTACTTC CASSVMGQRETQYF
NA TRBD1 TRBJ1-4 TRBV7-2 TGTGCCAGCAGCACTCCGGGACAGGCGGCCGGAAAACTGTTTTTT CASSTPGQAAGKLFF
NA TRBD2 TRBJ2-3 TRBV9 TGTGCCAGCAGCCTGGGGGTAAAGGGACTAGGGGTAGGAGATACGCAGTATTTT CASSLGVKGLGVGDTQYF
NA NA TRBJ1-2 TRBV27 TGTGCCAGCAGTTCCTGGGCCGGGGTCTCTGGCTACACCTTC CASSSWAGVSGYTF
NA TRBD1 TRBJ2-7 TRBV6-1 TGTGCCAGCAGTGATCGGATCCGAAACCGGGACAGGGCCTACGAGCAGTACTTC CASSDRIRNRDRAYEQYF
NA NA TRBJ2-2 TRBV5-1 TGCGCTAGCAGCTTGGTCCAGGGAGGCACCGGGGAGCTGTTTTTT CASSLVQGGTGELFF
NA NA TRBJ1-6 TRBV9 TGTGCCAGCAGCGTAGCAACCGGGGGTGGGTCACCCCTCCACTTT CASSVATGGGSPLHF
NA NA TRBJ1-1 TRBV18 TGTGCCAGCTCACCACCGTCCAGACTGAACACTGAAGCTTTCTTT CASSPPSRLNTEAFF
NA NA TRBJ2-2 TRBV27 TGTGCCAGCCAGCTGTATCTAGACGGGAGCACCGGGGAGCTGTTTTTT CASQLYLDGSTGELFF
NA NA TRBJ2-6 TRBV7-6 TGTGCCAGCAGCCGGATTTTCAGTGGTGGGGCCAACGTCCTGACTTTC CASSRIFSGGANVLTF
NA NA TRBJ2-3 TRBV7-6 TGTGCCAGCAGCTTTTCTAGCGACCTCACAGATACGCAGTATTTT CASSFSSDLTDTQYF
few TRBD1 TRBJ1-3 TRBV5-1 TGCGCCAGCACCGAAGGGGACAGGGGTTCTGGAAACACCATATATTTT CASTEGDRGSGNTIYF
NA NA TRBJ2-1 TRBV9 TGTGCCAGCAGCCGGGCGCCCCTGGGGGACAATGAGCAGTTCTTC CASSRAPLGDNEQFF
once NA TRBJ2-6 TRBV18 TGTGCCAGCTCAGTTGACTCTGGGGCCAACGTCCTGACTTTC CASSVDSGANVLTF
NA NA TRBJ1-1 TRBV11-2 TGTGCCAGCAGCGTAAACACAGGGCTGGGCACTGAAGCTTTCTTT CASSVNTGLGTEAFF
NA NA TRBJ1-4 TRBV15 TGTGCCACCAGCAGGGGGGCGAAGTCCCTGAGGGAAAAACTGTTTTTT CATSRGAKSLREKLFF
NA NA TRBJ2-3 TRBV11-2 TGTGCCAGCAGCAGGGGACATCGGGTTTCGCAGTATTTT CASSRGHRVSQYF
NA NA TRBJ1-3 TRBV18 TGTGCCAGCTCACCACCCGGGGGGTCTGGAAACACCATATATTTT CASSPPGGSGNTIYF
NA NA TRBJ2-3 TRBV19 TGTGCCAGTGGTTATACTAGCACAGATACGCAGTATTTT CASGYTSTDTQYF
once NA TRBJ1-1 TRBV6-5 TGTGCCAGCAGTTACTTCCCGACCCCGAACACTGAAGCTTTCTTT CASSYFPTPNTEAFF
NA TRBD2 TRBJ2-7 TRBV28 TGTGCCAGCAGCTCTCTGGGGACTACTTTTTCCTACGAGCAGTACTTC CASSSLGTTFSYEQYF
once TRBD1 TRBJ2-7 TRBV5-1 TGCGCCAGCAGCTCTACAGGGGGGACCTACGAGCAGTACTTC CASSSTGGTYEQYF
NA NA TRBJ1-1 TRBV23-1 TGCGCCAGCAGTCAATGGGACCGCCCCACTGAAGCTTTCTTT CASSQWDRPTEAFF
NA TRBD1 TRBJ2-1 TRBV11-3 TGTGCCAGCAGCTCTTATCCCCTGGGACAGGCTGAATACGTTGAGCAGTTCTTC CASSSYPLGQAEYVEQFF
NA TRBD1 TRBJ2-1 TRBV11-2 TGTGCCAGCAGCCGTCCGGGACAGGGTTCTTACAATGAGCAGTTCTTC CASSRPGQGSYNEQFF
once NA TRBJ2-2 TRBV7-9 TGTGCCAGCAGCCCGCGGACCGGGGAGCTGTTTTTT CASSPRTGELFF
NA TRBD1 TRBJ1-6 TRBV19 TGTGCCACCCAGGACAGGGCGGGGGATAATTCACCCCTCCACTTT CATQDRAGDNSPLHF
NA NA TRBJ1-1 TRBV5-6 TGTGCCAGCAGCCTCAGGGCGTGGGGCACTGAAGCTTTCTTT CASSLRAWGTEAFF
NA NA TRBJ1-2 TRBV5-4 TGTGCCAGCAGCCCACAACGAGGGATGTACGACTATGGCTACACCTTC CASSPQRGMYDYGYTF
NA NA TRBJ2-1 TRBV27 TGTGCCAGCACCAGGGGCAGGCGGGTTAGCTCCTACAATGAGCAGTTCTTC CASTRGRRVSSYNEQFF
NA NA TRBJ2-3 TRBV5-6 TGTGCCAGCAGCTTGTTCGGCCGCCTTTCAGGGGATACGCAGTATTTT CASSLFGRLSGDTQYF
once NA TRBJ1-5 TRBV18 TGTGCCAGCTCACCCACGAACGGGGATAGCAATCAGCCCCAGCATTTT CASSPTNGDSNQPQHF
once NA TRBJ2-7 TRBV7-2 TGTGCCAGCAGCTTATTGGGAGCCTCGTACAAAACCTACGAGCAGTACTTC CASSLLGASYKTYEQYF
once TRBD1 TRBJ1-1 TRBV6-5 TGTGCCAGCAGTTACTGGGGGACAGGGAACACTGAAGCTTTCTTT CASSYWGTGNTEAFF
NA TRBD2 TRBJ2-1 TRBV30 TGTGCCTGGGTGGGACTAGCGGGACGCAATGAGCAGTTCTTC CAWVGLAGRNEQFF
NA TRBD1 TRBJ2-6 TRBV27 TGTGCCAGCAGTTTCGGGGACAGGGGTACTGGGGCCAACGTCCTGACTTTC CASSFGDRGTGANVLTF
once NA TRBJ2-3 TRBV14 TGTGCCAGCAGCCCCGGGGTTAAAGATACGCAGTATTTT CASSPGVKDTQYF
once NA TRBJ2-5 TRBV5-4 TGTGCCAGCAGCTTGGGAGCCCGAGGGGAAGAGACCCAGTACTTC CASSLGARGEETQYF
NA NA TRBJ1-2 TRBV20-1 TGCAGTGCTGCAGGGGAGGGAGGCTACACCTTC CSAAGEGGYTF
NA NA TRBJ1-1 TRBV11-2 TGTGCCAGCAGCCCCACAGTAGGGGCCGCGGAAGCTTTCTTT CASSPTVGAAEAFF
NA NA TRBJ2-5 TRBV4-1 TGCGCCAGCAGCTTGGAGGAGACCCAGTACTTC CASSLEETQYF